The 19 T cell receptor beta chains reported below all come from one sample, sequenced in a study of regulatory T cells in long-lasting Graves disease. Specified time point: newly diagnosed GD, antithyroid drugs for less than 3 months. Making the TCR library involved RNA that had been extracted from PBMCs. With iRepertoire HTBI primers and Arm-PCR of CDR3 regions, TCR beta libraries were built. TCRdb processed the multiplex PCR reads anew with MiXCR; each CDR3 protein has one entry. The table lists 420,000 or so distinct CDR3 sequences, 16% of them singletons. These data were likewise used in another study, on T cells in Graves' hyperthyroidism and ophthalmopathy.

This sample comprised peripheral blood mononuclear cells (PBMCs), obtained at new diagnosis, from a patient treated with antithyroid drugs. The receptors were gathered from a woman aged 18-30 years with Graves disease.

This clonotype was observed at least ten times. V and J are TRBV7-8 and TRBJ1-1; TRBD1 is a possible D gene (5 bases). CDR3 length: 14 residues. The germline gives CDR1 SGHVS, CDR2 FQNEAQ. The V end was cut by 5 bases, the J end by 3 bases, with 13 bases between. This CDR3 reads CASSRQGRDTEAFF. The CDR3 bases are TGTGCCAGCAGCCGCCAGGGAAGGGACACTGAAGCTTTCTTT.

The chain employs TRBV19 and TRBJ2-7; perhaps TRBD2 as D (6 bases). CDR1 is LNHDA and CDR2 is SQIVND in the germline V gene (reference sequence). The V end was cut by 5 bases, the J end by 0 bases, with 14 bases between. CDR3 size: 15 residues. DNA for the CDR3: TGTGCCAGTAGTGCTAGCGTGGGGAGCTCCTACGAGCAGTACTTC. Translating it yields CASSASVGSSYEQYF.

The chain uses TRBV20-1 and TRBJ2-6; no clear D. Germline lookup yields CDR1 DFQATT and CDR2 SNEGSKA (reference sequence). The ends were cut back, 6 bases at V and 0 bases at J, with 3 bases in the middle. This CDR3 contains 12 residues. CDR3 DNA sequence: TGCAGTGCAGACTCTGGGGCCAACGTCCTGACTTTC. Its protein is CSADSGANVLTF.

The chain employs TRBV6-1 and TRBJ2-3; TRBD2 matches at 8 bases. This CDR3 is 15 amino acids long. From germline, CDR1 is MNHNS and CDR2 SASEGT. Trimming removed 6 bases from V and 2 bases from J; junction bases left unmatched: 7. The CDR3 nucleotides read TGTGCCAGCAGGTTCCGGGAGGGCCTCACAGATACGCAGTATTTT. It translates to CASRFREGLTDTQYF.

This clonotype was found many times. CDR3 DNA sequence: TGTGCCAGCAGTGCGGGACTCTCGCGAGATACGCAGTATTTT. Amino acid sequence: CASSAGLSRDTQYF. The V call is TRBV2, the J call TRBJ2-3, with D tentatively TRBD2 (6 bases). Germline values: CDR1 SNHLY, CDR2 FYNNEI. Trimming took off 4 bases at V and 5 bases at J, with 13 bases between the two ends. This CDR3 spans 14 amino acids.

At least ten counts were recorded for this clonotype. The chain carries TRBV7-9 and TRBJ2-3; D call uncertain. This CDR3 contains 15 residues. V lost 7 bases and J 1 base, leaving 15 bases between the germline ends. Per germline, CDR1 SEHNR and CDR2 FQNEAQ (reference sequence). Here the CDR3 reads CASTRPRGGTDTQYF. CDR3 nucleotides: TGTGCCAGCACACGCCCTCGTGGCGGCACAGATACGCAGTATTTT.

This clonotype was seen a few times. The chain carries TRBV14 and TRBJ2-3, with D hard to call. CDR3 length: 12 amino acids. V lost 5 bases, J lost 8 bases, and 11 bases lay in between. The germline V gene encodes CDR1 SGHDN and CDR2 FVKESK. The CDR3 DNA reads TGTGCCAGCAGCTTTACCCCGCGTACGCAGTATTTT. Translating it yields CASSFTPRTQYF.

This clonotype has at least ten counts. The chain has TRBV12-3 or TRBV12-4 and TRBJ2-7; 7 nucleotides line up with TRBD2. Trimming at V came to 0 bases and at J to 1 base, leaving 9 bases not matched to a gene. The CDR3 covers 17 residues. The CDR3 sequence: CASSLAGIAGDSYEQYF. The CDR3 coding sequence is TGTGCCAGCAGTTTAGCGGGGATAGCGGGTGATTCCTACGAGCAGTACTTC.

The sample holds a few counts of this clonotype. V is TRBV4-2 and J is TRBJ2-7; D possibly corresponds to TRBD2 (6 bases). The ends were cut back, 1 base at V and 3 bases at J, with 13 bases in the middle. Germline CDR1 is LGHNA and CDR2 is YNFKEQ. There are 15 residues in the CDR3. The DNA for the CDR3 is TGTGCCAGCAGCCAAGGCCCGGGGGAGAACTACGAGCAGTACTTC. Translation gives CASSQGPGENYEQYF.

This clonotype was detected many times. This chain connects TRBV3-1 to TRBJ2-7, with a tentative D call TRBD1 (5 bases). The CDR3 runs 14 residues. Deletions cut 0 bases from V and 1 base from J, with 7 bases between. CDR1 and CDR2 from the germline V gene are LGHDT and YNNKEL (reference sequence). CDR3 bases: TGTGCCAGCAGCCAAGATCAGGGTTCCTACGAGCAGTACTTC. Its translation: CASSQDQGSYEQYF.

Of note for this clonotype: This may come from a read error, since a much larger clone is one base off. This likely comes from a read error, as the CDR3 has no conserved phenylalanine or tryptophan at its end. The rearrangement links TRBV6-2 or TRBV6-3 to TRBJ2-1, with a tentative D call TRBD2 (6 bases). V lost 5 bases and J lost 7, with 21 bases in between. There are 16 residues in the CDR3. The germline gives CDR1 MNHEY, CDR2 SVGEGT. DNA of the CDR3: TGTGCCAGCAGTGAAGGCTTAGCGGCGTTTTGGAATGAGCAGTTCCTC. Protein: CASSEGLAAFWNEQFL.

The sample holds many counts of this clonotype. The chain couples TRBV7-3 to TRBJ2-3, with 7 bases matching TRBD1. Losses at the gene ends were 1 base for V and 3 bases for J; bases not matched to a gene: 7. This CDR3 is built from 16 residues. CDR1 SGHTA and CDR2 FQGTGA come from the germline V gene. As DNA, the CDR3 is TGTGCCAGCAGCTTAATACCAGGGGGAAGTACAGATACGCAGTATTTT. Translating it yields CASSLIPGGSTDTQYF.

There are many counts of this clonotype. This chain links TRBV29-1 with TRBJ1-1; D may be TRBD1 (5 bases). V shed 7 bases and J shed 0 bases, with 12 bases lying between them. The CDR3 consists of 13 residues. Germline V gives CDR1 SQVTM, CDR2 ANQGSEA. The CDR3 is CSGRDGMNTEAFF. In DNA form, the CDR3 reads TGCAGCGGACGGGACGGAATGAACACTGAAGCTTTCTTT.

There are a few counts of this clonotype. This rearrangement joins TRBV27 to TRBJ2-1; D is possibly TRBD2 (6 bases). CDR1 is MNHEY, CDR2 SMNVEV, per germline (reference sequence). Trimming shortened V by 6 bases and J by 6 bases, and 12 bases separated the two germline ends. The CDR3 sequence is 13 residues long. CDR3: CASRDRLGNEQFF. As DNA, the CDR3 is TGTGCCAGCAGGGACCGACTAGGCAATGAGCAGTTCTTC.

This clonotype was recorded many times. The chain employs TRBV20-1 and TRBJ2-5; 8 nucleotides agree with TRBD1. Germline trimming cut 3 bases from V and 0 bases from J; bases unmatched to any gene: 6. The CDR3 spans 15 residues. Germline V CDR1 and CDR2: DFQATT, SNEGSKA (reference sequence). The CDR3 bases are TGCAGTGCTAGCTGGACAGGGATGTACCAAGAGACCCAGTACTTC. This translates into CSASWTGMYQETQYF.

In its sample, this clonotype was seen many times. The CDR3 coding sequence is TGTGCCAGCAACAGGGGAGACAATCAGCCCCAGCATTTT. This sequence encodes CASNRGDNQPQHF. The gene calls are TRBV2 and TRBJ1-5; 7 nucleotides agree with TRBD1. V shed 7 bases, J shed 3 bases, and the junction held 3 bases outside the gene matches. Germline V CDR1 and CDR2: SNHLY, FYNNEI. The CDR3 length is 13 residues.

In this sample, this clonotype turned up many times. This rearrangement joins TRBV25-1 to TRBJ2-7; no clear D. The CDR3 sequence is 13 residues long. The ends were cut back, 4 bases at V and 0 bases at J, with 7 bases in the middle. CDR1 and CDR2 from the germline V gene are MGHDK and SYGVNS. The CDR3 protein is CASSGVHSYEQYF. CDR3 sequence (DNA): TGTGCCAGCAGTGGTGTACACTCCTACGAGCAGTACTTC.

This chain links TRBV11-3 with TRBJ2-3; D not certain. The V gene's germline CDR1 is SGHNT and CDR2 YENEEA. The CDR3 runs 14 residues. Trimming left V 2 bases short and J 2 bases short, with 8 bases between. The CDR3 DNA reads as TGTGCCAGCAGCTTATCGGCAGTCACAGATACGCAGTATTTT. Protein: CASSLSAVTDTQYF.

CDR3: CATLNGPNTEAFF. In nucleotides, the CDR3 is TGTGCCACCCTAAACGGGCCTAACACTGAAGCTTTCTTT. The chain couples TRBV28 to TRBJ1-1; D not resolved. This CDR3 region has 13 residues. The V gene lost 10 bases and the J gene lost 2 bases, with 14 bases spanning the gap. CDR1 and CDR2 (germline): MDHEN, SYDVKM.